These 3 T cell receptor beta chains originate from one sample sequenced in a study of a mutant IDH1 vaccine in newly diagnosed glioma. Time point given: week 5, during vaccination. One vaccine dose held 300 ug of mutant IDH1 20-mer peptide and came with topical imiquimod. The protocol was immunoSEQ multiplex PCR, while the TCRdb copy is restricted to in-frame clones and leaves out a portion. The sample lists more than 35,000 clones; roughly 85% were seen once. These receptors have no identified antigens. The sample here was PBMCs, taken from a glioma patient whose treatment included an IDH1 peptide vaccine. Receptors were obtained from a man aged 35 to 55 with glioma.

CDR3 nucleotide sequence: TGCGCCAGCAGCTTGGAAGGCGGCAAGGGCTATGGCTACACCTTC. Its protein product is CASSLEGGKGYGYTF. This chain joins TRBV5-1 and TRBJ1-2; D unclear. V lost 0 bases and J lost 4, with 13 bases in between. The germline V gene has CDR1 SGHRS and CDR2 YFSETQ. CDR3 length equals 15 residues. The complete variable domain, with remaining parts taken from reference TRBV5-1 and TRBJ1-2, reads KAGVTQTPRYLIKTRGQQVTLSCSPISGHRSVSWYQQTPGQGLQFLFEYFSETQRNKGNFPGRFSGRQFSNSRSEMNVSTLELGDSALYLCASSLEGGKGYGYTFGSGTRLTVV.

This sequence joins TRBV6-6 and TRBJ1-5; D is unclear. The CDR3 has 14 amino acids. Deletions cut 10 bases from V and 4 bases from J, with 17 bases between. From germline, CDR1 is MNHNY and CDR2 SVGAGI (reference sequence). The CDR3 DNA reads TGTGCCACCACGAGGGATTCCTCAAATCAGCCCCAGCATTTT. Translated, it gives CATTRDSSNQPQHF.

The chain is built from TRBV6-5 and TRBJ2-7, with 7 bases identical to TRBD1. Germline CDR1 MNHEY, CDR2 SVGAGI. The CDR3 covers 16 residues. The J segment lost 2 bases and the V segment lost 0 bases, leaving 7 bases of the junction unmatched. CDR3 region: CASSYSGGAYPYEQYF. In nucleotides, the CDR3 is TGTGCCAGCAGTTACTCAGGGGGCGCTTACCCCTACGAGCAGTACTTC.